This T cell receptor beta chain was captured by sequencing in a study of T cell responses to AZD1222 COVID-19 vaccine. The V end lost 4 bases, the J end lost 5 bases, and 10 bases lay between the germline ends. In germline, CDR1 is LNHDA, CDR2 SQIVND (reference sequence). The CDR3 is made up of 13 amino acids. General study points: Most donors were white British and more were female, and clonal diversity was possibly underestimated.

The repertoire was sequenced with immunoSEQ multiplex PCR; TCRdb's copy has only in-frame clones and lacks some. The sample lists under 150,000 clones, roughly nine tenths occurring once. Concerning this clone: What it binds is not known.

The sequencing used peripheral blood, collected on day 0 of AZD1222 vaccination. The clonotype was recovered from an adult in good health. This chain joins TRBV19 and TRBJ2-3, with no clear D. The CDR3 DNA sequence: TGTGCCAGTAGTAACCGGGCCCAAGATACGCAGTATTTT. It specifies CASSNRAQDTQYF.